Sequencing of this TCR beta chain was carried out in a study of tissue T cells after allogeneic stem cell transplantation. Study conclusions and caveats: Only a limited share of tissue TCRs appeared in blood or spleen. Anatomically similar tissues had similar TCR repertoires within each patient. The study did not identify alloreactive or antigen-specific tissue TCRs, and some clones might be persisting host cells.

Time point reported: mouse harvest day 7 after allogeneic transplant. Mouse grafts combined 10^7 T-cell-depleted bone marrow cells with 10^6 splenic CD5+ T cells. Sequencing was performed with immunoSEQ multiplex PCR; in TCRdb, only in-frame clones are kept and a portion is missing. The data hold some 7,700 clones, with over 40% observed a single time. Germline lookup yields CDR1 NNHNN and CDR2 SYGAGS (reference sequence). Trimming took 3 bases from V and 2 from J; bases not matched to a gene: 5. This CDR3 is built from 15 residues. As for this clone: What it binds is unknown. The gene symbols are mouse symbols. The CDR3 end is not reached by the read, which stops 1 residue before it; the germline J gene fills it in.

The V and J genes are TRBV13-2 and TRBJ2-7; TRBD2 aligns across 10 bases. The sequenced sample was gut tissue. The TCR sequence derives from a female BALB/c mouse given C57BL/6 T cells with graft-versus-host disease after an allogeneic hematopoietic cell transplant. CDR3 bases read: TGTGCCAGCGGTGGTCTGGGGGGGCGACCCTATGAACAGTAC. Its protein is CASGGLGGRPYEQY. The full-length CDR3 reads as CASGGLGGRPYEQYF.